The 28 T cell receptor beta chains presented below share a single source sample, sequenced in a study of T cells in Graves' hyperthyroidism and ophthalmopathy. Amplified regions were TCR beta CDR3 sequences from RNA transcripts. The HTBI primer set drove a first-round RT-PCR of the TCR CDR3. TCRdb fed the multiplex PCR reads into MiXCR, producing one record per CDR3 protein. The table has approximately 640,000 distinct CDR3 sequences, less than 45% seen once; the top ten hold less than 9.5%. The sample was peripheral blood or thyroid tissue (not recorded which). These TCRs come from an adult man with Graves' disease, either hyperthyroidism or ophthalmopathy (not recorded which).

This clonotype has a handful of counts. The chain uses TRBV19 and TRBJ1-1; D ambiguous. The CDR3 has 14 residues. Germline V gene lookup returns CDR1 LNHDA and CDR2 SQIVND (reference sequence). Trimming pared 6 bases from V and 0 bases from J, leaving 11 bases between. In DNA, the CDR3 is TGTGCCAGTAGATCCCAGGTCTTGAACACTGAAGCTTTCTTT. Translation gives CASRSQVLNTEAFF.

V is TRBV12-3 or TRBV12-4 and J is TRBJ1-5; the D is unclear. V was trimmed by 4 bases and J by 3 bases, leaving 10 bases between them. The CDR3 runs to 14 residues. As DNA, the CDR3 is TGTGCCAGCAGTTCCCAGTCCCTCAATCAGCCCCAGCATTTT. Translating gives CASSSQSLNQPQHF.

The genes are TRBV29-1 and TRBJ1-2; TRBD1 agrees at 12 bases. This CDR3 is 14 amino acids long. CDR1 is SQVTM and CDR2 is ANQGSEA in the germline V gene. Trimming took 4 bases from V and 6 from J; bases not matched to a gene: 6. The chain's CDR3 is CSVGWGQGADGYTF. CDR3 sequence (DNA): TGCAGCGTTGGGTGGGGACAGGGGGCAGATGGCTACACCTTC.

CDR3 sequence reads: CATRTGSAYEQYF. Here the CDR3 DNA reads TGTGCCACCCGGACAGGGAGTGCCTACGAGCAGTACTTC. This rearrangement joins TRBV7-8 to TRBJ2-7; 8 bases are a match to TRBD1. Germline V gives CDR1 SGHVS, CDR2 FQNEAQ. CDR3 length: 13 residues. With V trimmed by 10 bases and J by 2 bases, 7 bases remained unmatched. Full variable domain (outside the CDR3, taken from reference TRBV7-8 and TRBJ2-7): GAGVSQSPRYKVAKRGQDVALRCDPISGHVSLFWYQQALGQGPEFLTYFQNEAQLDKSGLPSDRFFAERPEGSVSTLKIQRTQQEDSAVYLCATRTGSAYEQYFGPGTRLTVT.

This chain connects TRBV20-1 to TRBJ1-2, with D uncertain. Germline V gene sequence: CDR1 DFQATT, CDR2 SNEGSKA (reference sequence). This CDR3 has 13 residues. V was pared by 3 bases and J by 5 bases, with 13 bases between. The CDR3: CSASGLVGYGYTF. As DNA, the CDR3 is TGCAGTGCTAGTGGTTTGGTAGGATATGGCTACACCTTC.

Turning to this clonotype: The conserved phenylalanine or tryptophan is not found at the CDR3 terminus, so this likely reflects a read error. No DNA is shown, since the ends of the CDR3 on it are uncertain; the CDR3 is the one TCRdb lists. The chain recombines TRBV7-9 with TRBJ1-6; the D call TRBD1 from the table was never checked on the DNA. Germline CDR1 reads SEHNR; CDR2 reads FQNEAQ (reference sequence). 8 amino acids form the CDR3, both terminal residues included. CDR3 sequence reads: CASTPAGE.

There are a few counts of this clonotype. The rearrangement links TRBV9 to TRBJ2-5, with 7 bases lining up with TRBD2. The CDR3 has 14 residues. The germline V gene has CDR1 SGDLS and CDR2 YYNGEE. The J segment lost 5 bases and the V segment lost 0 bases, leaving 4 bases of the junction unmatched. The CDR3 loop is CASSVDGGYETQYF. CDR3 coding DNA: TGTGCCAGCAGCGTAGACGGGGGGTATGAGACCCAGTACTTC.

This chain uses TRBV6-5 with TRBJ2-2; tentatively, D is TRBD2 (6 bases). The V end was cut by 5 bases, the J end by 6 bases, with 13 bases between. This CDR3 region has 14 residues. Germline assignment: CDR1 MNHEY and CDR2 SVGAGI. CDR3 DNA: TGTGCCAGCAGTACGGGACTCAACCCCGGGGAGCTGTTTTTT. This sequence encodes CASSTGLNPGELFF.

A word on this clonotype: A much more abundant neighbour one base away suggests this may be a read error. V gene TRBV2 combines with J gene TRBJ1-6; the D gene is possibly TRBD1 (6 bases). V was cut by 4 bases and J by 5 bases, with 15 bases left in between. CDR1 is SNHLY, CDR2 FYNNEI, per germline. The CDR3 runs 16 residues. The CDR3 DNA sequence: TGTGCCAGCAGTGCGGCGGGGGGGGCGCATAATTCACCCCTCCACTTT. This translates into CASSAAGGAHNSPLHF.

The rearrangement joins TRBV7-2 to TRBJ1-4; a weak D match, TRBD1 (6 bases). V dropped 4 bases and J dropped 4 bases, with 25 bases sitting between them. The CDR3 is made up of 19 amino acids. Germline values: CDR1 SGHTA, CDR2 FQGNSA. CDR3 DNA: TGTGCCAGCAGCTCACCTCGCAGGGGCGGGGGGGGCAGTAATGAAAAACTGTTTTTT. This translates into CASSSPRRGGGGSNEKLFF.

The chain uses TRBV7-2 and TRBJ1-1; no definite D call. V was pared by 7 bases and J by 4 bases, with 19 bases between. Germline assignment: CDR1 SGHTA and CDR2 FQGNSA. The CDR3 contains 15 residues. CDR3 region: CASTIGFRAGTEAFF. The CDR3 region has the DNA TGTGCCAGCACCATAGGGTTTAGAGCGGGCACTGAAGCTTTCTTT.

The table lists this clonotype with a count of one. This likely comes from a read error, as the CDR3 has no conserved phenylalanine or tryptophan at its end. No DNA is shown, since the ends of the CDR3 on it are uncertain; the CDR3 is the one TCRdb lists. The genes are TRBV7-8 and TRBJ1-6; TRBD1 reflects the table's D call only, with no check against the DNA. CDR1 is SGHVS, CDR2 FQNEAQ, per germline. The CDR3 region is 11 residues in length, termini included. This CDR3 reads CASSPLRGLNY.

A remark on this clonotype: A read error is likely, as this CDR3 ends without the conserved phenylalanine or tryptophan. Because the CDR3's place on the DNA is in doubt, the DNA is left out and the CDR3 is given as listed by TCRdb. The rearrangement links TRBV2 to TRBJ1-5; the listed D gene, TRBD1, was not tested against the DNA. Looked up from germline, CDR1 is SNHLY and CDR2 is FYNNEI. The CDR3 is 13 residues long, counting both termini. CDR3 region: CASRTGEVQPQQM.

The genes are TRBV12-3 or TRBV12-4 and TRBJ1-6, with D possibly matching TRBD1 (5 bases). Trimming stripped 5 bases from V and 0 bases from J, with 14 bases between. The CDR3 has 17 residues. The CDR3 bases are TGTGCCAGCAGTAAGGGACCCAGGAGCTCCTATAATTCACCCCTCCACTTT. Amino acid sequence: CASSKGPRSSYNSPLHF.

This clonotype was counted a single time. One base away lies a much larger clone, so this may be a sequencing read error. As DNA, the CDR3 is TGTGCCAGCAGCGACACGTTGGGGAGAGATAATGAAAAACTGTTTTTT. As protein: CASSDTLGRDNEKLFF. The rearrangement joins TRBV7-9 to TRBJ1-4, with no clear D. V dropped 5 bases and J dropped 4 bases, with 17 bases sitting between them. The CDR3 contains 16 residues. Per the germline V gene, CDR1 is SEHNR and CDR2 is FQNEAQ (reference sequence). The full variable domain, completed using reference TRBV7-9 and TRBJ1-4, is DTGVSQNPRHKITKRGQNVTFRCDPISEHNRLYWYRQTLGQGPEFLTYFQNEAQLEKSRLLSDRFSAERPKGSFSTLEIQRTEQGDSAMYLCASSDTLGRDNEKLFFGSGTQLSVL.

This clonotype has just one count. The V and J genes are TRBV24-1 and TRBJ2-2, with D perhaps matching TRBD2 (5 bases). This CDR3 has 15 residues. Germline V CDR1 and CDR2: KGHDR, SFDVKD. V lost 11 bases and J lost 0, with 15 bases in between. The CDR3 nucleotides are TGTGCCAGCACCGCGGGTACCGCGAACACCGGGGAGCTGTTTTTT. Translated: CASTAGTANTGELFF.

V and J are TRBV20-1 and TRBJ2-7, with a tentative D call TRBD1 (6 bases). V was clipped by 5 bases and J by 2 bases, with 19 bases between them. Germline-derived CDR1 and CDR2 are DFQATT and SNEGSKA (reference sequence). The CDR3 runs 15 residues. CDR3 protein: CSAAPDRFPTYEQYF. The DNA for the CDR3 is TGCAGTGCTGCCCCCGACAGGTTCCCGACCTACGAGCAGTACTTC.

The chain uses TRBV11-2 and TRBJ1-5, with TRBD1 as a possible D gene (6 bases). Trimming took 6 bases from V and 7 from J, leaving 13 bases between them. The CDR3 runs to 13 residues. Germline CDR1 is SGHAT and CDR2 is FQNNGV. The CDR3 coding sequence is TGTGCCAGCAGTGAACAGGGTTGGCAGCCCCAGCATTTT. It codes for CASSEQGWQPQHF.

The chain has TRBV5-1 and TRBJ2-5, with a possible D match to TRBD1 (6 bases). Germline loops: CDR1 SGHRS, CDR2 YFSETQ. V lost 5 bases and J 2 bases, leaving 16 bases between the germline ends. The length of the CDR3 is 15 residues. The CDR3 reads CASRSLRDTQETQYF. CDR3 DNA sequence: TGCGCCAGCAGATCCCTTCGGGACACACAAGAGACCCAGTACTTC.

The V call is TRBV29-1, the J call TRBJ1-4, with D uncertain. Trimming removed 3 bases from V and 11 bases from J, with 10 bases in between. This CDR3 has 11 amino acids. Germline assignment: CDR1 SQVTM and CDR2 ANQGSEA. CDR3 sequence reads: CSVENTGKLFF. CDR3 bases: TGCAGCGTTGAGAACACCGGGAAACTGTTTTTT.

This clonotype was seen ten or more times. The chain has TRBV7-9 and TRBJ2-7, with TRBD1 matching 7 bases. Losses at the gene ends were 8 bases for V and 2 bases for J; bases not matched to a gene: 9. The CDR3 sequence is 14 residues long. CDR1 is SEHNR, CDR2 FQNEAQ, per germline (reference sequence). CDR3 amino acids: CASCRTGRTYEQYF. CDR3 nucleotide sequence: TGTGCCAGCTGCAGGACAGGTCGGACCTACGAGCAGTACTTC. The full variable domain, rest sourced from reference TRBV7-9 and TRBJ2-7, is DTGVSQNPRHKITKRGQNVTFRCDPISEHNRLYWYRQTLGQGPEFLTYFQNEAQLEKSRLLSDRFSAERPKGSFSTLEIQRTEQGDSAMYLCASCRTGRTYEQYFGPGTRLTVT.

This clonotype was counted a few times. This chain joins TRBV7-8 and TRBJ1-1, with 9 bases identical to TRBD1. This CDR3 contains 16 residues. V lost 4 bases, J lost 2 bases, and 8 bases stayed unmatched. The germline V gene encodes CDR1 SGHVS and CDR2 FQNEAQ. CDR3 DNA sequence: TGTGCCAGCAGCTCATACAGGGGGCGAATCAACACTGAAGCTTTCTTT. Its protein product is CASSSYRGRINTEAFF.

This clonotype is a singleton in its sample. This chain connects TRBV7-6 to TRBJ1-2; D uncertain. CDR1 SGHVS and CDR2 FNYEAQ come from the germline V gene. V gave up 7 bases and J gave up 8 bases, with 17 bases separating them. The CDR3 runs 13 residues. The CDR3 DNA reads TGTGCCAGCACCACCCTAAAAGACGAGGGCTACACCTTC. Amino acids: CASTTLKDEGYTF.

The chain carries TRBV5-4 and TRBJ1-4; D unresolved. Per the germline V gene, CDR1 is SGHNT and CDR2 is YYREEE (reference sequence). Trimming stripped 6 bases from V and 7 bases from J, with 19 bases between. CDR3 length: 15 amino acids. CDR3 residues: CASTKPDGGREKLFF. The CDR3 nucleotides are TGTGCCAGCACCAAACCGGACGGAGGGCGTGAAAAACTGTTTTTT.

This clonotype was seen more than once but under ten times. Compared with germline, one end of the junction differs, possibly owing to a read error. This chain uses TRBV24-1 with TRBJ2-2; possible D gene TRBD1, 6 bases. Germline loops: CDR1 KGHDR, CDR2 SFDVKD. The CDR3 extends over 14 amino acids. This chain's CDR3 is CATHGGTGTGELLF. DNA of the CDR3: TGTGCCACCCATGGGGGCACGGGCACCGGGGAGCTGCTTTTT.

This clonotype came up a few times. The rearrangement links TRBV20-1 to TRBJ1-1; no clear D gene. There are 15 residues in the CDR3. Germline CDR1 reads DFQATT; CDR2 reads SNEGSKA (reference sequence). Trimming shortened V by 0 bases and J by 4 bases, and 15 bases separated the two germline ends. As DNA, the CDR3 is TGCAGTGCTAGAGATTATACCGGGGTTGGCACTGAAGCTTTCTTT. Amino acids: CSARDYTGVGTEAFF.

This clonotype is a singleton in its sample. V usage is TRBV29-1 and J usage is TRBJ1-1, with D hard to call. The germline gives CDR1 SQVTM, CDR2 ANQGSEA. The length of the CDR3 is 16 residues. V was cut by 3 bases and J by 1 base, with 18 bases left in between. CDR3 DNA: TGCAGCGTTGATTCGGGGTCCGGGCAGGCGAACACTGAAGCTTTCTTT. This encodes CSVDSGSGQANTEAFF.

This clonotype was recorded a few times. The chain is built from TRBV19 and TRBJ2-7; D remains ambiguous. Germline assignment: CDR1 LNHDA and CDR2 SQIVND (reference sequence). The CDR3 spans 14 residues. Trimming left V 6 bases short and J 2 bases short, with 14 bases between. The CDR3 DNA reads TGTGCCAGTAGGAATGGGCGGAGTCCCTACGAGCAGTACTTC. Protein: CASRNGRSPYEQYF.